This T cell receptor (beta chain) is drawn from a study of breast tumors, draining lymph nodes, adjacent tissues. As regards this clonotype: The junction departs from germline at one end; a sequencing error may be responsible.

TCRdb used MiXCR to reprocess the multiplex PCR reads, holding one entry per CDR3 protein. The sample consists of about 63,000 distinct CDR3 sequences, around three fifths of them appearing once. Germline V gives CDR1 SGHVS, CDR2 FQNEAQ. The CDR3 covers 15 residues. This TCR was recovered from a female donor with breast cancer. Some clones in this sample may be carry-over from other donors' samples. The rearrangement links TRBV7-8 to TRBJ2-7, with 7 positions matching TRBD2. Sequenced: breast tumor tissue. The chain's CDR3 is CASGGPSGESYEQHF. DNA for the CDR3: TGTGCCAGCGGAGGACCGAGCGGGGAATCCTACGAGCAGCACTTC.